These 3 T cell receptor beta chains were sequenced from one sample in a study of shared T cell receptors in the human thymus. The assay was immunoSEQ multiplex PCR, and TCRdb's table has in-frame clones only and misses some. The table shows over 450,000 clones, with 75% to 80% occurring only once. These data also formed part of another study, on human thymus T cells.

Sequenced input: thymocytes. These receptors all come from a boy under two years old with a congenital heart defect.

This chain connects TRBV27 to TRBJ2-3, with TRBD2 matching over 10 bases. Germline V lookup: CDR1 MNHEY, CDR2 SMNVEV (reference sequence). This CDR3 comprises 17 residues. V shed 5 bases, J shed 5 bases, and the junction held 13 bases outside the gene matches. DNA of the CDR3: TGTGCCAGCAGTCCCGAACATAGCGGGAGGATCGAAGATACGCAGTATTTT. Protein sequence: CASSPEHSGRIEDTQYF.

In this sample, this clone turned up once. The V gene is TRBV7-9, the J gene TRBJ2-7; weak D call: TRBD2 (7 bases). The germline V gene has CDR1 SEHNR and CDR2 FQNEAQ (reference sequence). Trimming stripped 5 bases from V and 3 bases from J, with 17 bases between. CDR3 length equals 15 residues. This chain's CDR3 is CASSERGANHYEQYF. The CDR3, as DNA: TGTGCCAGCAGCGAACGGGGGGCTAATCACTACGAGCAGTACTTC. The complete variable domain, with remaining parts taken from reference TRBV7-9 and TRBJ2-7, reads DTGVSQNPRHKITKRGQNVTFRCDPISEHNRLYWYRQTLGQGPEFLTYFQNEAQLEKSRLLSDRFSAERPKGSFSTLEIQRTEQGDSAMYLCASSERGANHYEQYFGPGTRLTVT.

The DNA of the CDR3 is TGCGCCAGCAGCCAAGATTACAGGGGGCCGGATCAGCCCCAGCATTTT. It is translated as CASSQDYRGPDQPQHF. This chain joins TRBV4-3 and TRBJ1-5; TRBD1 matches 9 bases. The germline V gene has CDR1 LGHNA and CDR2 YSLEER. This CDR3 comprises 16 residues. With V trimmed by 0 bases and J by 5 bases, 5 bases remained unmatched.